One and the same sample provided the 24 T cell receptor beta chains below, sequenced in a study of cytomegalovirus exposure and HLA in healthy donors. 60 Vbeta and 13 Jbeta primers were used in PCR. Using immunoSEQ multiplex PCR, the repertoire was profiled, and TCRdb retains in-frame clones only, with some absent. The table includes approximately 60,000 clones, about 80% detected once. The sequenced material came from PBMCs. All receptors come from a man aged 25-40 years in good health and CMV-seronegative.

The rearrangement links TRBV27 to TRBJ2-5, with TRBD1 matching over 8 bases. The J call may not be correct, given that the DNA end is closer to TRBJ2-7. CDR1 is MNHEY and CDR2 is SMNVEV in the germline V gene (reference sequence). This CDR3 is built from 13 residues. The chain's CDR3 is CASSPGQGSEQYF. DNA of the CDR3: TGTGCCAGCAGTCCAGGACAGGGTTCCGAGCAGTACTTC.

The chain carries TRBV9 and TRBJ1-1; 12 bases line up with TRBD1. The CDR3 length is 15 residues. V was clipped by 3 bases and J by 11 bases; unmatched bases: 11. Germline CDR1 is SGDLS and CDR2 is YYNGEE. The CDR3 spells CASSGHRDRGRAAFF. The CDR3, as DNA: TGTGCCAGCAGCGGACACCGGGACAGGGGGCGTGCGGCTTTCTTT.

This clone showed up just a few times. This sequence joins TRBV19 and TRBJ2-3; no definite D call. V lost 4 bases and J lost 6, with 5 bases in between. This CDR3 has 11 amino acids. The V gene's germline CDR1 is LNHDA and CDR2 SQIVND (reference sequence). In DNA, the CDR3 is TGTGCCAGTAGTACCCGGGATACGCAGTATTTT. Translating gives CASSTRDTQYF.

The rearrangement links TRBV5-1 to TRBJ2-5; 7 positions match TRBD1. Germline CDR1 reads SGHRS; CDR2 reads YFSETQ. CDR3 size: 14 residues. The ends lost 7 bases at V and 2 bases at J; junction bases unmatched: 8. The chain's CDR3 is CASGWGQQQETQYF. CDR3 DNA sequence: TGCGCCAGCGGGTGGGGACAGCAACAAGAGACCCAGTACTTC.

V gene TRBV9 combines with J gene TRBJ2-7, with 7 bases lining up with TRBD2. The CDR3 contains 16 residues. With 0 bases clipped from V and 0 bases from J, the junction kept 6 bases outside the gene matches. Germline V gene sequence: CDR1 SGDLS, CDR2 YYNGEE. The CDR3 sequence: CASSVDGGSVSYEQYF. The CDR3, as DNA: TGTGCCAGCAGCGTAGATGGCGGGAGTGTCTCCTACGAGCAGTACTTC.

As for this clone: The same CDR3 can be traced to other DNA sequences in this sample. CDR3 sequence: CASSFDSNYGYTF. CDR3 nucleotide sequence: TGCGCCAGCAGCTTCGACAGTAACTATGGCTACACCTTC. The chain couples TRBV5-1 to TRBJ1-2, with a possible D match to TRBD1 (5 bases). Germline assignment: CDR1 SGHRS and CDR2 YFSETQ. Trimming removed 2 bases at V and 1 base at J, with 6 bases between. This CDR3 is built from 13 residues.

The gene calls are TRBV14 and TRBJ2-7, with D possibly TRBD1 on 5 matching bases. V lost 3 bases to trimming and J lost 3 bases, with 18 bases between them. CDR1 SGHDN and CDR2 FVKESK come from the germline V gene. The CDR3 is 16 amino acids. CDR3 region: CASSHWGPQTDYEQYF. In DNA form, the CDR3 reads TGTGCCAGCAGCCACTGGGGCCCACAGACAGACTACGAGCAGTACTTC.

The chain joins TRBV27 to TRBJ2-1; the D gene is possibly TRBD1 (6 bases). Germline V gene lookup returns CDR1 MNHEY and CDR2 SMNVEV (reference sequence). The CDR3 sequence is 13 residues long. V dropped 5 bases and J dropped 9 bases, with 14 bases sitting between them. CDR3 sequence reads: CASSPRTEGEQFF. The DNA of the CDR3 is TGTGCCAGCAGTCCTAGGACAGAGGGTGAGCAGTTCTTC.

The rearrangement links TRBV6-1 to TRBJ2-7, with D uncertain. The germline V and J ends were trimmed by 7 bases and 0 bases, with 7 bases remaining between them. From germline, CDR1 is MNHNS and CDR2 SASEGT. The CDR3 runs 12 residues. DNA for the CDR3: TGTGCCAGCAAGCCTCCCTCCTACGAGCAGTACTTC. Its protein product is CASKPPSYEQYF.

This clone has just one count. This sequence joins TRBV9 and TRBJ1-2; 11 nucleotides line up with TRBD1. Germline V gene sequence: CDR1 SGDLS, CDR2 YYNGEE. Trimming at V came to 3 bases and at J to 6 bases, leaving 4 bases not matched to a gene. The length of the CDR3 is 14 residues. This CDR3 reads CASSDSGQGDGYTF. The CDR3 DNA reads TGTGCCAGCAGCGACTCGGGACAGGGGGATGGCTACACCTTC.

This clone was detected only once. The CDR3 is CASSLLNTGELFF. DNA for the CDR3: TGTGCCAGCAGCCTCCTTAACACCGGGGAGCTGTTTTTT. V is TRBV27 and J is TRBJ2-2; D ambiguous. With 6 bases removed from V and 2 bases from J, the gap between germline ends came to 7 bases. Germline V gene lookup returns CDR1 MNHEY and CDR2 SMNVEV (reference sequence). The CDR3 covers 13 residues.

The gene calls are TRBV15 and TRBJ1-1, with D uncertain. Germline CDR1 reads LNHNV; CDR2 reads YYDKDF (reference sequence). This CDR3 has 13 amino acids. Trimming took 0 bases from V and 5 from J, leaving 7 bases between them. The CDR3 is CATSRDLRTEAFF. DNA for the CDR3: TGTGCCACCAGCAGAGATTTGCGGACTGAAGCTTTCTTT. Based on the CDR3 plus reference TRBV15 and TRBJ1-1, the full variable domain is DAMVIQNPRYQVTQFGKPVTLSCSQTLNHNVMYWYQQKSSQAPKLLFHYYDKDFNNEADTPDNFQSRRPNTSFCFLDIRSPGLGDTAMYLCATSRDLRTEAFFGQGTRLTVV.

The J gene is TRBJ2-7, the V gene TRBV4-3, with 7 nucleotides matching TRBD2. Germline V gene data show CDR1 as LGHNA and CDR2 as YSLEER. The trim removed 0 bases at V and 2 bases at J, leaving 10 bases unmatched. The CDR3 extends over 17 amino acids. This CDR3 is CASSQDVSGTHTYEQYF. The CDR3 nucleotides read TGCGCCAGCAGCCAAGATGTAAGCGGGACCCACACCTACGAGCAGTACTTC.

The chain combines TRBV15 with TRBJ2-3; 7 bases align to TRBD2. Germline V gene sequence: CDR1 LNHNV, CDR2 YYDKDF (reference sequence). The CDR3 has 14 residues. Trimming removed 5 bases from V and 0 bases from J; junction bases left unmatched: 2. The CDR3 protein is CATSPGGSTDTQYF. CDR3 nucleotide sequence: TGTGCCACCAGCCCCGGGGGGAGCACAGATACGCAGTATTTT. The full variable domain, rest sourced from reference TRBV15 and TRBJ2-3, is DAMVIQNPRYQVTQFGKPVTLSCSQTLNHNVMYWYQQKSSQAPKLLFHYYDKDFNNEADTPDNFQSRRPNTSFCFLDIRSPGLGDTAMYLCATSPGGSTDTQYFGPGTRLTVL.

This chain joins TRBV5-1 and TRBJ1-2, with 8 bases lining up with TRBD1. Germline loops: CDR1 SGHRS, CDR2 YFSETQ. V was clipped by 2 bases and J by 2 bases; unmatched bases: 17. The CDR3 length is 19 residues. CDR3 in amino acids: CASSLPRDRIREANYGYTF. The CDR3 DNA follows: TGCGCCAGCAGCTTACCCCGGGACAGGATAAGAGAGGCGAACTATGGCTACACCTTC.

The chain recombines TRBV29-1 with TRBJ2-3; a weak D match, TRBD1 (5 bases). The CDR3 has 14 residues. The V gene lost 5 bases and the J gene lost 0 bases, with 12 bases spanning the gap. The germline V gene encodes CDR1 SQVTM and CDR2 ANQGSEA. The CDR3 sequence is CSVTDSPSTDTQYF. In DNA form, the CDR3 reads TGCAGCGTTACAGACAGTCCTAGCACAGATACGCAGTATTTT.

The V and J genes are TRBV7-2 and TRBJ1-5; 8 bases line up with TRBD1. This CDR3 contains 15 residues. Trimming at V came to 5 bases and at J to 6 bases, leaving 9 bases not matched to a gene. Germline V lookup: CDR1 SGHTA, CDR2 FQGNSA. CDR3 DNA sequence: TGTGCCAGCAGCGGACAGGGTAATGGGTTTCAGCCCCAGCATTTT. Residues: CASSGQGNGFQPQHF. Filled out from reference TRBV7-2 and TRBJ1-5, the complete variable domain reads GAGVSQSPSNKVTEKGKDVELRCDPISGHTALYWYRQSLGQGLEFLIYFQGNSAPDKSGLPSDRFSAERTGGSVSTLTIQRTQQEDSAVYLCASSGQGNGFQPQHFGDGTRLSIL.

As regards this clone: Other DNA sequences within the sample encode an identical CDR3. The genes are TRBV19 and TRBJ1-1; 7 nucleotides align to TRBD1. Per germline, CDR1 LNHDA and CDR2 SQIVND (reference sequence). Unmatched junction bases numbered 4, after V lost 5 bases and J lost 1 base. This CDR3 has 14 residues. CDR3 bases: TGTGCCAGTAGTGCCCAGGGGGGGAACACTGAAGCTTTCTTT. It codes for CASSAQGGNTEAFF.

The chain recombines TRBV7-9 with TRBJ2-7; 8 nucleotides align to TRBD1. This CDR3 has 15 residues. V lost 5 bases to trimming and J lost 1 base; unmatched junction nucleotides: 7. CDR1 is SEHNR, CDR2 FQNEAQ, per germline (reference sequence). The CDR3 reads CASSLGDRPSYEQYF. The CDR3 DNA reads as TGTGCCAGCAGCCTGGGGGACAGGCCGTCCTACGAGCAGTACTTC.

The gene calls are TRBV4-3 and TRBJ1-2; the match to TRBD1 covers 7 bases. Per germline, CDR1 LGHNA and CDR2 YSLEER. Trimming cost V 0 bases and J 8 bases; bases outside gene matches: 12. The CDR3 runs to 16 residues. This CDR3 reads CASSQDRADRVRGYTF. In DNA form, the CDR3 reads TGCGCCAGCAGCCAAGATCGGGCCGACAGGGTTCGGGGCTACACCTTC.

The chain has TRBV7-8 and TRBJ1-1; a possible D gene is TRBD1 (6 bases). The CDR3 covers 15 residues. V lost 4 bases and J 4 bases, leaving 16 bases between the germline ends. CDR1 and CDR2 from the germline V gene are SGHVS and FQNEAQ. As DNA, the CDR3 is TGTGCCAGCAGCTCAAATGTCAGGGGATCCACTGAAGCTTTCTTT. Protein sequence: CASSSNVRGSTEAFF.

J is TRBJ1-4 and V is TRBV11-2, with D unclear. Germline values: CDR1 SGHAT, CDR2 FQNNGV. This CDR3 is built from 14 residues. V gave up 5 bases and J gave up 5 bases, with 12 bases separating them. The CDR3 DNA reads as TGTGCCAGCAGCCTGGCATCGGGGAATGAAAAACTGTTTTTT. This sequence encodes CASSLASGNEKLFF.

The chain links TRBV5-1 to TRBJ2-5, with 9 bases matching TRBD2. The junction had 8 bases not matched to a gene; V was cut back by 4 bases and J by 4 bases. This CDR3 region has 15 residues. Germline V gene sequence: CDR1 SGHRS, CDR2 YFSETQ. In nucleotides, the CDR3 is TGCGCCAGCAGCGAGGAAGCGGGGGGTTTAGAGACCCAGTACTTC. Its translation: CASSEEAGGLETQYF.

This chain connects TRBV7-6 to TRBJ2-3; 7 positions agree with TRBD2. V shed 0 bases and J 3 bases; nucleotides not matched to a gene: 3. The CDR3 runs 15 residues. Germline values: CDR1 SGHVS, CDR2 FNYEAQ. CDR3 DNA: TGTGCCAGCAGCTTAGCGGGAGGGCCGACAGATACGCAGTATTTT. This encodes CASSLAGGPTDTQYF.